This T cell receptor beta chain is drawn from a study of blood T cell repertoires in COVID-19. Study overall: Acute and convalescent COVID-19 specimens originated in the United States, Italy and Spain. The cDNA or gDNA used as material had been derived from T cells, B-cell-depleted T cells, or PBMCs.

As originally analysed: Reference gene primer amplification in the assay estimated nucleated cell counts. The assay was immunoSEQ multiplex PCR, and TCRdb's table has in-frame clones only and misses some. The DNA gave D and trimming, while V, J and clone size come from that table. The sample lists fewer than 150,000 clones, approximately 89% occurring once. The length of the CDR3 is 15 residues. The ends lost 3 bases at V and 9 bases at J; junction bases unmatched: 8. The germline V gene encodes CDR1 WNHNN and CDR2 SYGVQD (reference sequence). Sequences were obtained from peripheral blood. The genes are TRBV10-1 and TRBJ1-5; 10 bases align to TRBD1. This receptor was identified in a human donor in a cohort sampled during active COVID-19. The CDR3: CASSDLGQGHGPQHF. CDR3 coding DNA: TGCGCCAGCAGTGATTTGGGACAGGGGCATGGGCCCCAGCATTTT.